The rows below give T cell receptor beta chains drawn from one sample of a study of T-cell reconstitution after alpha-beta-depleted transplantation in children. Each CDR3 protein gets one entry after TCRdb re-called the PCR reads with MiXCR. The table records a few hundred thousand distinct CDR3 sequences, over 40% of them present only once. Sequences were derived from PBMCs, sampled before TCRalphabeta/CD19-depleted stem cell transplant. The receptors stem from a girl aged 2 to 10 with aplastic anemia, due to receive a stem cell transplant. Each CDR3 is given with its conserved first and last residue. Fields, in order: J gene, clone size, V gene, D gene, CDR3 DNA, CDR3 protein. D genes are given only for firm matches. Expanded clones are given a class, and other clones once, few, many or no size at all.

j_call: TRBJ2-1; clone_size: NA; v_call: TRBV7-2; d_call: TRBD2; cdr3_nt: TGTGCCAGCAGCTTAGTAGCGGGAGGCGCGGTGAATGAGCAGTTCTTC; cdr3_aa: CASSLVAGGAVNEQFF
j_call: TRBJ2-3; clone_size: few; v_call: TRBV10-3; d_call: NA; cdr3_nt: TGTGCCATCAGTGCGGGAGTGGCAGATACGCAGTATTTT; cdr3_aa: CAISAGVADTQYF
j_call: TRBJ1-5; clone_size: NA; v_call: TRBV6-2/TRBV6-3; d_call: TRBD1; cdr3_nt: TGTGCCAGCAGACAGGGGTACGGCAATCAGCCCCAGCATTTT; cdr3_aa: CASRQGYGNQPQHF
j_call: TRBJ2-3; clone_size: NA; v_call: TRBV15; d_call: TRBD2; cdr3_nt: TGTGCCACCAGCATCGACCGACTAGCGGGGGGGCGAGTACGAGATACGCAGTATTTT; cdr3_aa: CATSIDRLAGGRVRDTQYF
j_call: TRBJ1-1; clone_size: many; v_call: TRBV20-1; d_call: NA; cdr3_nt: TGCAGTGCTAGATCATTTAGCGGCGGAGCTTTCTTT; cdr3_aa: CSARSFSGGAFF
j_call: TRBJ2-1; clone_size: many; v_call: TRBV5-1; d_call: TRBD2; cdr3_nt: TGCGCCAGCAGCTTGGCCCTACTAGCGGGAGTCAGGGGCTCCTACAATGAGCAGTTCTTC; cdr3_aa: CASSLALLAGVRGSYNEQFF
j_call: TRBJ2-3; clone_size: NA; v_call: TRBV4-1; d_call: NA; cdr3_nt: TGCGCCAGCAGTGGGCGAACGAAGGCTATCCGCACAGATACGCAGTATTTT; cdr3_aa: CASSGRTKAIRTDTQYF
j_call: TRBJ1-1; clone_size: many; v_call: TRBV20-1; d_call: NA; cdr3_nt: TGCAGTGCTAGAAGTCAGCCCATGAACACTGAAGCTTTCTTT; cdr3_aa: CSARSQPMNTEAFF
j_call: TRBJ2-1; clone_size: NA; v_call: TRBV9; d_call: NA; cdr3_nt: TGTGCCAGCAGCGTAGCAGGGACTGACAATGAGCAGTTCTTC; cdr3_aa: CASSVAGTDNEQFF
j_call: TRBJ2-3; clone_size: NA; v_call: TRBV6-5; d_call: TRBD2; cdr3_nt: TGTGCCAGCAGTTACATGGCGGGACTAACATCGCCTTTTACAGATACGCAGTATTTT; cdr3_aa: CASSYMAGLTSPFTDTQYF
j_call: TRBJ2-2; clone_size: few; v_call: TRBV27; d_call: TRBD1; cdr3_nt: TGTGCCAGCTCCCAACAGGGGACGTTCGGGGAGCTGTTTTTT; cdr3_aa: CASSQQGTFGELFF
j_call: TRBJ1-5; clone_size: many; v_call: TRBV20-1; d_call: NA; cdr3_nt: TGCAGTGCCCACGTTAGCAATCAGCCCCAGCATTTT; cdr3_aa: CSAHVSNQPQHF
j_call: TRBJ2-7; clone_size: many; v_call: TRBV5-4; d_call: NA; cdr3_nt: TGTGCCAGCAGCCTTGGGCCCCTCATACAGGGCGAGCAGTACTTC; cdr3_aa: CASSLGPLIQGEQYF
j_call: TRBJ2-3; clone_size: NA; v_call: TRBV20-1; d_call: TRBD2; cdr3_nt: TGCAGTGCTAGGGAAGCGGGAGTGATCACAGATACGCAGTATTTT; cdr3_aa: CSAREAGVITDTQYF
j_call: TRBJ2-3; clone_size: NA; v_call: TRBV7-2; d_call: TRBD2; cdr3_nt: TGTGCCAGCAGCTTAACTCTAGCGGGAGGGGGCACAGATACGCAGTATTTT; cdr3_aa: CASSLTLAGGGTDTQYF
j_call: TRBJ2-7; clone_size: NA; v_call: TRBV7-4; d_call: TRBD2; cdr3_nt: TGTGCCAGCAGCTTATCCCTACCCCTAGCGGGAGTGCGAGAGCAGTACTTC; cdr3_aa: CASSLSLPLAGVREQYF
j_call: TRBJ2-1; clone_size: few; v_call: TRBV11-2; d_call: TRBD2; cdr3_nt: TGTGCCAGCAGCTTAGGTGCCGGGACTAGCGCCACCAGGGTCTTC; cdr3_aa: CASSLGAGTSATRVF
j_call: TRBJ1-4; clone_size: many; v_call: TRBV28; d_call: TRBD1; cdr3_nt: TGTGCCAGCAGTCGAGGGACAGGTGGGAGTGAAAAACTGTTTTTT; cdr3_aa: CASSRGTGGSEKLFF
j_call: TRBJ2-7; clone_size: few; v_call: TRBV20-1; d_call: NA; cdr3_nt: TGCAGTGCTGGCGGGACAGCCTACGAGCAGTACTTC; cdr3_aa: CSAGGTAYEQYF
j_call: TRBJ2-7; clone_size: many; v_call: TRBV5-1; d_call: TRBD2; cdr3_nt: TGCGCCAGCAGCTTAAGCGGGGACCTTCAGGAGCAGTACTTC; cdr3_aa: CASSLSGDLQEQYF
j_call: TRBJ1-2; clone_size: NA; v_call: TRBV6-1; d_call: TRBD1; cdr3_nt: TGTGCCAGCAGGGGACAGGTTCTACCTAACTATGGCTACACCTTC; cdr3_aa: CASRGQVLPNYGYTF
j_call: TRBJ2-5; clone_size: once; v_call: TRBV12-3/TRBV12-4; d_call: NA; cdr3_nt: TGTGCCAGCAGTGCCTGGGGCCCGGGGGATCAAGAGACCCAGTACTTC; cdr3_aa: CASSAWGPGDQETQYF
j_call: TRBJ1-5; clone_size: NA; v_call: TRBV28; d_call: NA; cdr3_nt: NA; cdr3_aa: CASSSSTGVGNQPQHF
j_call: TRBJ1-1; clone_size: NA; v_call: TRBV7-2; d_call: NA; cdr3_nt: TGTGCCAGCAGCGGTACGACGCCCCGCACTGAAGCTTTCTTT; cdr3_aa: CASSGTTPRTEAFF